This TCR beta chain emerged from a study of human T cells and chemical hapten exposure. Study-wide background: After 6 days, upper back 0.01% DPC patch tests were scored. Study findings and constraints: Versus controls, expanded TCRs had significantly more large CDR3 similarity clusters.

V was pared by 6 bases and J by 0 bases, with 19 bases between. The germline gives CDR1 SGHRS, CDR2 YFSETQ. The CDR3 is 18 amino acids. Regarding time point: patch test 3, about 24 weeks after DPC sensitization. As to treatment: therapeutic diphenylcyclopropenone sensitization with weekly scalp DPC. TCRdb processed the RACE reads anew with MiXCR; each CDR3 protein has one entry. The sample holds 50,000 or so distinct CDR3 sequences; roughly 10% are singletons and the top ten take approximately 17%. There are many counts of this clonotype. The antigen is unknown. Specimen: whole blood, collected in connection with sensitization to the hapten diphenylcyclopropenone (DPC). The chain has TRBV5-1 and TRBJ2-6; D is unresolved. This sequence was found in a woman in her 40s with alopecia areata. Some clones in this sample may be carry-over from other donors' samples. The CDR3 DNA follows: TGCGCCAGCACTGAGTGGGCTCAAGAAGCCTCTGGGGCCAACGTCCTGACTTTC. Its translation is CASTEWAQEASGANVLTF.